This is a list of T cell receptor beta chains from one sample in a study of cytomegalovirus exposure and HLA in healthy donors. Sequencing used immunoSEQ multiplex PCR; TCRdb keeps in-frame clones, though not all of them. The data contain fewer than 200,000 clones, approximately 70% of them seen just once; the ten biggest clones take up about 4.9%. The sequenced sample was PBMCs. The receptors stem from a woman aged 18-29 years in good health and CMV-seropositive. Each CDR3 is given with its conserved first and last residue. A D gene is named only where the DNA matches it firmly. Expanded clones are given a class, and other clones once, few, many or no size at all.

J gene	clone size	V gene	CDR3 length	D gene	CDR3 protein	CDR3 DNA
TRBJ2-1	.	TRBV9	16	TRBD2	CASSVARSGGKNEQFF	TGTGCCAGCAGCGTAGCCCGTAGCGGGGGAAAGAATGAGCAGTTCTTC
TRBJ1-1	once	TRBV27	13	TRBD1	CASSLWQGVEAFF	TGTGCCAGCAGTTTATGGCAGGGGGTTGAAGCTTTCTTT
TRBJ1-1	.	TRBV7-9	11	.	CASSLGLEAFF	TGTGCCAGCAGCTTAGGACTGGAAGCTTTCTTT
TRBJ2-1	.	TRBV28	14	TRBD1	CASSDRRFLGEQFF	TGTGCCAGCTCGGACAGGCGTTTTCTCGGGGAGCAGTTCTTC
TRBJ1-1	few	TRBV9	14	TRBD1	CASSAGTGVIEAFF	TGTGCCAGCAGCGCCGGGACAGGGGTTATTGAAGCTTTCTTT
TRBJ1-4	.	TRBV18	18	.	CASSPEWVRTSSRVKLFF	TGTGCCAGCTCACCTGAATGGGTGAGGACATCCAGTAGAGTAAAACTGTTTTTT
TRBJ2-1	few	TRBV7-9	16	TRBD2	CASSSQEIGLADEQFF	TGTGCCAGCAGTTCCCAAGAAATCGGACTAGCCGATGAGCAGTTCTTC
TRBJ2-5	.	TRBV4-3	18	TRBD2	CASSLFSSGGRYQETQYF	TGCGCCAGCAGCCTCTTCTCTAGCGGGGGGAGGTACCAAGAGACCCAGTACTTC
TRBJ2-1	.	TRBV6-5	12	.	CASSYVGGEQFF	TGTGCCAGCAGTTACGTCGGGGGTGAGCAGTTCTTC
TRBJ1-2	few	TRBV5-6	14	.	CASSLATGRDGYTF	TGTGCCAGCAGCTTGGCCACAGGGCGGGATGGCTACACCTTC
TRBJ2-3	.	TRBV4-3	15	TRBD1	CASSETGESTDTQYF	TGCGCCAGCAGCGAGACAGGGGAGAGCACAGATACGCAGTATTTT
TRBJ1-1	.	TRBV6-5	13	.	CASSQPVATEAFF	TGTGCCAGCAGTCAACCAGTAGCCACTGAAGCTTTCTTT
TRBJ1-3	.	TRBV4-2	17	.	CASSPHSSLPSGNTIYF	TGTGCCAGCAGCCCCCATTCAAGCCTCCCCTCTGGAAACACCATATATTTT
TRBJ1-1	few	TRBV19	13	.	CASSKVRGTEAFF	TGTGCCAGTAGTAAGGTTCGGGGGACTGAAGCTTTCTTT
TRBJ1-2	.	TRBV19	16	TRBD1	CASSHERGQGPYGYTF	TGTGCCAGTAGCCATGAACGGGGACAGGGCCCCTATGGCTACACCTTC
TRBJ1-2	.	TRBV28	13	TRBD1	CASSLRGGDGYTF	TGTGCCAGCAGTTTAAGAGGGGGCGATGGCTACACCTTC
TRBJ2-7	.	TRBV2	14	TRBD2	CASGRETDSYEQYF	TGTGCCAGCGGGAGGGAGACAGACTCCTACGAGCAGTACTTC
TRBJ1-2	few	TRBV7-9	16	TRBD1	CASRGTGGPLVMSYTF	TGTGCCAGCAGGGGGACAGGGGGCCCCCTTGTGATGAGCTACACCTTC
TRBJ1-2	.	TRBV7-2	14	.	CASSLAQANYGYTF	TGTGCCAGCAGCTTAGCACAGGCTAACTATGGCTACACCTTC
TRBJ1-2	.	TRBV20-1	11	.	CSASEVSGYTF	TGCAGTGCTAGTGAGGTTTCTGGCTACACCTTC
TRBJ2-6	.	TRBV2	15	TRBD1	CASSGGSSGANVLTF	TGTGCCAGCTCAGGGGGTAGCTCTGGGGCCAACGTCCTGACTTTC
TRBJ2-2	few	TRBV6-5	13	.	CASTETNTGELFF	TGTGCCAGCACCGAGACGAACACCGGGGAGCTGTTTTTT
TRBJ2-3	.	TRBV7-9	13	.	CASSLAGQDTQYF	TGTGCCAGCAGCTTAGCTGGTCAGGATACGCAGTATTTT
TRBJ2-1	few	TRBV5-6	15	TRBD2	CASSLPGTSTTEQFF	TGTGCCAGCAGCTTGCCCGGGACTAGTACGACTGAGCAGTTCTTC
TRBJ1-1	.	TRBV5-4	14	TRBD1	CASTRGGIGTEAFF	TGTGCCAGCACCCGAGGGGGCATTGGCACTGAAGCTTTCTTT
TRBJ2-1	.	TRBV2	13	.	CASSIGLHNEQFF	TGTGCCAGCAGTATAGGACTCCACAATGAGCAGTTCTTC
TRBJ2-2	.	TRBV5-1	15	.	CASSLGTASTGELFF	TGCGCCAGCAGCTTGGGGACAGCATCCACCGGGGAGCTGTTTTTT
TRBJ1-2	.	TRBV10-3	16	TRBD1	CAISESEGAANYGYTF	TGTGCCATCAGTGAGTCTGAGGGGGCGGCTAACTATGGCTACACCTTC